The clone carrying this TCR beta chain was observed at least ten times. Its antigen is still unknown. RNA was extracted and reverse transcribed into cDNA as the sequencing template. Clones were sequenced by immunoSEQ multiplex PCR, and TCRdb holds only the in-frame ones, with some missing. The repertoire holds roughly 100,000 clones, roughly 46% seen once, with 15% to 20% in the top ten. The sample's treatment: oral pan-JAK inhibitor, 5-10 mg twice daily. Alopecia areata patients provided lesional scalp punch biopsies and peripheral blood, both collected for the study. CD4+ and CD8+ T cells were sorted from PBMCs. The germline V gene encodes CDR1 MNHNY and CDR2 SVGAGI (reference sequence). The CDR3 contains 13 residues. The V gene lost 6 bases and the J gene lost 10 bases, with 16 bases spanning the gap. This sample is part of a study of CD8+ T cells in alopecia areata. Regarding the study as a whole: Scalp sample data also include resident alphabeta T cells from normal skin.

This chain joins TRBV6-6 and TRBJ2-1; possibly TRBD1 or TRBD2 for D (5 bases each). This TCR was recovered from a human donor with alopecia areata. The material sequenced was CD8+ T cells sorted from blood, taken at week 24, from a patient treated with tofacitinib. The CDR3 region has the DNA TGTGCCAGCAGCTTGGACTGGGCAGGGGAGCAGTTCTTC. It specifies CASSLDWAGEQFF.